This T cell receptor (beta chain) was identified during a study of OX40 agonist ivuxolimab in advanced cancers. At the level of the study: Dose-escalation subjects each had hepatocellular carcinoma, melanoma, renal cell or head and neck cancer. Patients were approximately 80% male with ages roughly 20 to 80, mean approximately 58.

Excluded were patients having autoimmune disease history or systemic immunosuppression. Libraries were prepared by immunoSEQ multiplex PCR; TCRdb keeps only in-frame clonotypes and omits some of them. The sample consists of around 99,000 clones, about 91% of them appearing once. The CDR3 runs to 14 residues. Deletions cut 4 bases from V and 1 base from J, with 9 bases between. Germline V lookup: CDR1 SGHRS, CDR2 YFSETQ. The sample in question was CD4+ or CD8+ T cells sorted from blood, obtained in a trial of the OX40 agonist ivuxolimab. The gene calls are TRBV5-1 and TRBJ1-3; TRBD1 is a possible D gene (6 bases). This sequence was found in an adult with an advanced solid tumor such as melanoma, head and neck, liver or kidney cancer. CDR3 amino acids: CASSNTGSGNTIYF. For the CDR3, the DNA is TGCGCCAGCAGCAACACAGGGTCTGGAAACACCATATATTTT.